Sequencing of this T cell receptor beta chain was carried out in a study of CD8+ T cells in alopecia areata. Study-wide context: It was oral tofacitinib, at 5 to 10 mg twice daily, that treated patients received. The study gave tofacitinib for 6 to 18 months, then 6 months off drug. Severity among treated patients was scored by the percentage of scalp area affected. Findings and limits, study-wide: Since there was just one nonresponder, nobody can yet say how baseline CD8+ expansion ties to response.

A remark on this clone: Its target is not known. A read error may produce the germline difference seen at one junction end.

Germline CDR1 is SGHTA and CDR2 is FQGNSA. This CDR3 is built from 14 residues. Indicated treatment: oral pan-JAK inhibitor, 5-10 mg twice daily. It was cDNA, reverse transcribed from extracted RNA, that served as the sequencing template. Clones were sequenced by immunoSEQ multiplex PCR, and TCRdb holds only the in-frame ones, with some missing. The repertoire includes about 160,000 clones, about three fifths of them detected once, and more than 0.7% sits in the top ten. The chain uses TRBV7-2 and TRBJ2-7, with 10 bases fitting TRBD2. The starting material was CD4+ T cells sorted from blood, obtained at week 4, from a patient treated with tofacitinib. This sequence was found in a human donor with alopecia areata. The CDR3 reads CASSLAGDPYEQYF. Written as DNA, the CDR3 is TGTGCCAGCAGCCTAGCGGGGGATCCCTACGAGCAGTACTTC.